The 23 T cell receptor beta chains reported below all come from one sample, sequenced in a study of blood T cell repertoires in COVID-19. The method was immunoSEQ multiplex PCR; TCRdb's version includes in-frame clones alone and lacks a portion of them. The sample holds hundreds of thousands of clones, 85% to 90% seen once. The sequenced sample consisted of PBMCs or T cells enriched from blood (not recorded which). These receptor sequences come from a man aged 18 to 30 who had recovered from COVID-19.

This chain uses TRBV3-1 (or the pseudogene TRBV3-2) with TRBJ1-1; D remains ambiguous. Per germline, CDR1 LGHDT and CDR2 YNNKEL (reference sequence). The CDR3 is 14 amino acids. V gave up 5 bases and J gave up 1 base, with 11 bases separating them. The CDR3 bases are TGTGCCAGCAGCAGGGAGGGCGCGAACACTGAAGCTTTCTTT. Translating it yields CASSREGANTEAFF.

This clone has just a few counts. The sample contains more than one DNA sequence encoding this CDR3. V gene TRBV10-3 combines with J gene TRBJ2-2; D may be TRBD2 (5 bases). CDR1 ENHRY and CDR2 SYGVKD come from the germline V gene. The CDR3 covers 13 residues. V lost 4 bases, J lost 5 bases, and 8 bases lay in between. This chain's CDR3 is CAISGTGTGELFF. CDR3 coding DNA: TGTGCCATCAGTGGAACGGGGACCGGGGAGCTGTTTTTT.

The chain recombines TRBV5-6 with TRBJ2-1; D perhaps matches TRBD1 (6 bases). Deletions cut 1 base from V and 1 base from J, with 21 bases between. CDR1 is SGHDT, CDR2 YYEEEE, per germline. The CDR3 has 19 amino acids. CDR3 residues: CASSLWVQGYRKSYNEQFF. The CDR3 DNA reads as TGTGCCAGCAGCTTGTGGGTTCAGGGGTATAGGAAGTCCTACAATGAGCAGTTCTTC.

The CDR3 here is CASSQPGGYTF. The DNA for the CDR3 is TGCGCCAGCAGCCAGCCGGGAGGCTACACCTTC. The chain joins TRBV4-1 to TRBJ1-2; D ambiguous. V was cut by 3 bases and J by 8 bases, with 7 bases left in between. This CDR3 is 11 amino acids long. CDR1 and CDR2 (germline): MGHRA, YSYEKL.

This clone was recorded a few times. This chain uses TRBV6-5 with TRBJ1-6; D gene ambiguous. Trimming stripped 6 bases from V and 10 bases from J, with 16 bases between. The CDR3 runs 14 residues. Germline V CDR1 and CDR2: MNHEY, SVGAGI. The CDR3 bases are TGTGCCAGCAGACCCCCCGGAGGGAACTCACCCCTCCACTTT. Translating gives CASRPPGGNSPLHF.

The gene calls are TRBV6-5 and TRBJ2-7, with TRBD1 matching 9 bases. Germline CDR1 is MNHEY and CDR2 is SVGAGI. After removal of 6 bases from V and 2 bases from J, the junction contained 8 bases not matched to a gene. The CDR3 is 15 amino acids. The CDR3 spells CASSVGQGRTYEQYF. In nucleotides, the CDR3 is TGTGCCAGCAGCGTCGGACAGGGGAGGACCTACGAGCAGTACTTC.

This clone came up a few times. The chain carries TRBV5-1 and TRBJ2-1; TRBD2 agrees at 9 bases. The CDR3 is 13 residues long. CDR1 and CDR2 (germline): SGHRS, YFSETQ. V lost 4 bases to trimming and J lost 14 bases; unmatched junction nucleotides: 10. The CDR3 here is CASSPERGVQKFF. In nucleotides, the CDR3 is TGCGCCAGCAGCCCTGAGCGGGGGGTACAGAAGTTCTTC.

V gene TRBV19 combines with J gene TRBJ1-1; 10 bases map to TRBD1. Trimming at V came to 9 bases and at J to 4 bases, leaving 5 bases not matched to a gene. The CDR3 length is 13 residues. CDR1 and CDR2 (germline): LNHDA, SQIVND (reference sequence). In DNA form, the CDR3 reads TGTGCCAGCCGGGACAGGGGATCCACTGAAGCTTTCTTT. Encoded protein: CASRDRGSTEAFF.

The gene calls are TRBV28 and TRBJ1-6; 7 positions match TRBD1. The CDR3 extends over 16 amino acids. Germline V lookup: CDR1 MDHEN, CDR2 SYDVKM. Germline trimming cut 5 bases from V and 0 bases from J; bases unmatched to any gene: 4. As DNA, the CDR3 is TGTGCCAGCAGTACGGGACAGAGCTCCTATAATTCACCCCTCCACTTT. It translates to CASSTGQSSYNSPLHF.

The chain links TRBV2 to TRBJ2-3; TRBD1 agrees at 8 bases. CDR1 is SNHLY, CDR2 FYNNEI, per germline. With V trimmed by 5 bases and J by 3 bases, 7 bases remained unmatched. The CDR3 contains 15 residues. The DNA for the CDR3 is TGTGCCAGCAGTCTACGACAGGGGATGACAGATACGCAGTATTTT. Translating it yields CASSLRQGMTDTQYF. The full variable domain, rest sourced from reference TRBV2 and TRBJ2-3, is EPEVTQTPSHQVTQMGQEVILRCVPISNHLYFYWYRQILGQKVEFLVSFYNNEISEKSEIFDDQFSVERPDGSNFTLKIRSTKLEDSAMYFCASSLRQGMTDTQYFGPGTRLTVL.

V is TRBV5-6 and J is TRBJ2-7, with D possibly TRBD1 on 6 matching bases. V lost 0 bases to trimming and J lost 3 bases, with 13 bases between them. The germline CDR1 and CDR2 sequences are SGHDT and YYEEEE. There are 15 residues in the CDR3. The CDR3: CASSLAVDSLYEQYF. The CDR3 bases are TGTGCCAGCAGCTTGGCCGTGGACAGCCTCTACGAGCAGTACTTC. The variable domain in full, with the rest retrieved from reference TRBV5-6 and TRBJ2-7, is DAGVTQSPTHLIKTRGQQVTLRCSPKSGHDTVSWYQQALGQGPQFIFQYYEEEERQRGNFPDRFSGHQFPNYSSELNVNALLLGDSALYLCASSLAVDSLYEQYFGPGTRLTVT.

J is TRBJ2-7 and V is TRBV28; 10 nucleotides match TRBD1. The CDR3 totals 13 residues. V shed 8 bases and J 3 bases; nucleotides not matched to a gene: 4. From germline, CDR1 is MDHEN and CDR2 SYDVKM. CDR3 sequence reads: CASGTGVNYEQYF. The DNA for the CDR3 is TGTGCCAGCGGGACAGGGGTAAACTACGAGCAGTACTTC.

This clone was seen only once. The V call is TRBV7-6, the J call TRBJ2-1; TRBD2 aligns across 10 bases. The V segment lost 5 bases and the J segment 10 bases; nucleotides outside the gene matches: 11. The CDR3 runs 15 residues. Per germline, CDR1 SGHVS and CDR2 FNYEAQ. In nucleotides, the CDR3 is TGTGCCAGCAGCCGAGCTAGCGGGAGTTCTAAGGAGCAGTTCTTC. Translation gives CASSRASGSSKEQFF.

The rearrangement links TRBV7-6 to TRBJ1-6; possibly TRBD1 for D (5 bases). The length of the CDR3 is 14 residues. Germline loops: CDR1 SGHVS, CDR2 FNYEAQ. V was clipped by 2 bases and J by 5 bases, with 7 bases between them. The CDR3 DNA is TGTGCCAGCAGCTTACAGACAGATAATTCACCCCTCCACTTT. It specifies CASSLQTDNSPLHF.

The gene calls are TRBV9 and TRBJ2-1; D not resolved. Trimming took 0 bases from V and 7 from J, leaving 11 bases between them. The V gene's germline CDR1 is SGDLS and CDR2 YYNGEE. CDR3 size: 14 residues. In nucleotides, the CDR3 is TGTGCCAGCAGCGTAGGCGAGACTTCGAATGAGCAGTTCTTC. This sequence encodes CASSVGETSNEQFF. Full variable domain (remainder filled in from reference TRBV9 and TRBJ2-1): DSGVTQTPKHLITATGQRVTLRCSPRSGDLSVYWYQQSLDQGLQFLIQYYNGEERAKGNILERFSAQQFPDLHSELNLSSLELGDSALYFCASSVGETSNEQFFGPGTRLTVL.

With respect to this clone: The same CDR3 is also encoded by other DNA sequences in this sample. The chain recombines TRBV18 with TRBJ2-7; weak D call: TRBD2 (5 bases). V lost 3 bases, J lost 2 bases, and 8 bases lay in between. CDR3 size: 13 residues. Germline V gives CDR1 KGHSH, CDR2 LQKENI. The CDR3 region has the DNA TGTGCCAGCTCACCGGACTCTACCTACGAGCAGTACTTC. Translating gives CASSPDSTYEQYF.

The J gene is TRBJ2-5, the V gene TRBV11-3; 12 nucleotides align to TRBD2. The CDR3 totals 15 residues. Germline V gene lookup returns CDR1 SGHNT and CDR2 YENEEA. V was clipped by 4 bases and J by 5 bases; unmatched bases: 5. The CDR3 DNA reads TGTGCCAGCAGCTCCGTCACTAGCGGGAGGGAGACCCAGTACTTC. Amino acid sequence: CASSSVTSGRETQYF.

This clone was seen at least ten times. This chain joins TRBV6-4 and TRBJ2-1, with TRBD2 identical over 8 bases. Germline CDR1 MRHNA, CDR2 SNTAGT. There are 15 residues in the CDR3. The junction had 0 bases not matched to a gene; V was cut back by 0 bases and J by 2 bases. CDR3 sequence (DNA): TGTGCCAGCAGTGACTCAGCGGGGGCCTACAATGAGCAGTTCTTC. Encoded protein: CASSDSAGAYNEQFF.

The rearrangement uses TRBV3-1 (or the pseudogene TRBV3-2) and TRBJ1-1; possibly TRBD1 for D (5 bases). V lost 1 base to trimming and J lost 0 bases, with 12 bases between them. This CDR3 has 16 residues. CDR1 is LGHDT, CDR2 YNNKEL, per germline (reference sequence). In nucleotides, the CDR3 is TGTGCCAGCAGCCAAGCACGCGGGACGGTGAACACTGAAGCTTTCTTT. Residues: CASSQARGTVNTEAFF.

In regard to this clone: This sample also contains other DNA sequences that code for the same CDR3. This chain uses TRBV12-3 or TRBV12-4 with TRBJ2-2, with D possibly matching TRBD1 (6 bases). The V gene lost 5 bases and the J gene lost 5 bases, with 6 bases spanning the gap. The CDR3 spans 12 residues. CDR3 in amino acids: CASSQGTGELFF. The CDR3 region has the DNA TGTGCCAGCAGTCAGGGGACCGGGGAGCTGTTTTTT.

This chain uses TRBV4-3 with TRBJ1-1, with unresolved D. From germline, CDR1 is LGHNA and CDR2 YSLEER. With 0 bases removed from V and 4 bases from J, the gap between germline ends came to 12 bases. CDR3 length: 15 amino acids. Here the CDR3 DNA reads TGCGCCAGCAGCCAAGAGCCGGGATTGGGCACTGAAGCTTTCTTT. It codes for CASSQEPGLGTEAFF.

The chain combines TRBV6-2 or TRBV6-3 with TRBJ2-7, with 12 bases identical to TRBD2. This CDR3 comprises 14 residues. Germline V gene lookup returns CDR1 MNHEY and CDR2 SVGEGT. J lost 2 bases, V lost 6 bases, and 2 bases had no gene match. In DNA form, the CDR3 reads TGTGCCAGCAGCCGACTAGCGGGAGCCTACGAGCAGTACTTC. This codes for CASSRLAGAYEQYF.

This chain connects TRBV7-9 to TRBJ2-1; TRBD1 matches at 9 bases. Germline CDR1 SEHNR, CDR2 FQNEAQ (reference sequence). The CDR3 spans 15 residues. V lost 1 base to trimming and J lost 7 bases; unmatched junction nucleotides: 5. The CDR3 DNA is TGTGCCAGCAGCTTAGACAGGGGGCGGTTGAATGAGCAGTTCTTC. Protein sequence: CASSLDRGRLNEQFF.